This paragraph reports one T cell receptor (beta chain). As yet, its antigen is unknown. The record originates from a study of shared clonotypes between healthy human individuals. Across the study: CD8 memory received one plate per donor, CD8 naive two, CD4 memory three and CD4 naive three. The study's findings and limits: Around 5.4% of naive CD4 clonotypes were common to several donors. Investigators expected sequencing depth to affect clonotype sharing among donors.

Generated by immunoSEQ multiplex PCR, the TCRdb table keeps only in-frame clones and is missing some. The repertoire holds about 2.1 million clones, with around 93% as singletons. Trimming stripped 4 bases from V and 7 bases from J, with 14 bases between. The CDR3 loop spans 14 amino acids. CDR1 is MDHEN, CDR2 SYDVKM, per germline. Positively selected for CCR7, the CD45RO-negative cells used as naive CD8 cells excluded terminally differentiated effector memory CD45RA+ cells. The sequence came from a young man in good health. Some clones in this sample may be carry-over from other donors' samples. This chain links TRBV28 with TRBJ2-4, with D unresolved. The source material was naive CD8+ T cells from PBMCs. CDR3 nucleotides: TGTGCCAGCAGTTATATCCGCCCCCCCAACATTCAGTACTTC. Its protein product is CASSYIRPPNIQYF.